This T cell receptor (beta chain) was captured by sequencing in a study of spatial heterogeneity in lung cancer. Noted time point: sample taken at primary tumor resection. Sequencing covered unsorted whole RNA taken from tumor, nontumor lung or frozen PBMC. Germline V gene sequence: CDR1 LGHNA, CDR2 YNFKEQ. Between the trimmed V and J ends, which lost 1 base and 3 bases, there was a span of 9 bases. The CDR3 has 15 amino acids. TCRdb analysed the 5' RACE reads with MiXCR anew, one entry per CDR3 protein. The sample contains 45,000 or so distinct CDR3 sequences, 7.5% to 8% of which appear only once. V is TRBV4-2 and J is TRBJ2-2; D is possibly TRBD2 (6 bases). Source: PBMCs, taken at surgery. The source of this sequence is a female donor with early-stage non-small cell lung cancer. CDR3 DNA sequence: TGTGCCAGCAGCCAAGCTGGAGGGGACACCGGGGAGCTGTTTTTT. Amino acid sequence: CASSQAGGDTGELFF.